One and the same sample provided the 5 T cell receptor beta chains below, sequenced in a study of blood T cells in healthy people across ages. Next came a second PCR, run for about 7 to 12 cycles, which used a sample-barcoded 5' primer along with a J-beta primer mix. TCRdb passed the 5' RACE reads through MiXCR, listing each CDR3 protein once. The table records roughly 700,000 distinct CDR3 sequences, 32% of them present only once. Sequencing was done on a sample of blood. These receptors all stem from a woman of 80 years or more in good health.

This clonotype was detected ten times or more. The chain recombines TRBV5-4 with TRBJ2-3, with TRBD2 as a possible D gene (5 bases). This CDR3 comprises 13 residues. V shed 4 bases and J shed 4 bases, with 10 bases lying between them. Germline CDR1 is SGHNT and CDR2 is YYREEE (reference sequence). CDR3 bases: TGTGCCAGCAGCCCGGGGAGACCAGATACGCAGTATTTT. Residues: CASSPGRPDTQYF. Filled out from reference TRBV5-4 and TRBJ2-3, the complete variable domain reads ETGVTQSPTHLIKTRGQQVTLRCSSQSGHNTVSWYQQALGQGPQFIFQYYREEENGRGNFPPRFSGLQFPNYSSELNVNALELDDSALYLCASSPGRPDTQYFGPGTRLTVL.

This clonotype was recorded many times. This may be a read error, as it is one base from a much larger clone. The chain is built from TRBV7-2 and TRBJ2-1; no firm D call. The DNA matches TRBJ2-7 better at its end, which makes the J call doubtful. The CDR3 runs 15 residues. The V gene's germline CDR1 is SGHTA and CDR2 FQGNSA. CDR3: CASSFLGLSYNEQYF. DNA for the CDR3: TGTGCCAGCAGCTTTCTAGGGCTATCCTACAATGAGCAGTACTTC.

This clonotype was detected many times. The chain has TRBV15 and TRBJ2-3; D is unresolved. Germline values: CDR1 LNHNV, CDR2 YYDKDF (reference sequence). V gave up 1 base and J gave up 6 bases, with 17 bases separating them. The length of the CDR3 is 16 residues. As DNA, the CDR3 is TGTGCCACCAGCAGAGGCCGGTTGTCCAGCAGGGATACGCAGTATTTT. As protein: CATSRGRLSSRDTQYF.

This clonotype was seen a handful of times. The chain is built from TRBV13 and TRBJ2-7; 12 nucleotides line up with TRBD2. V lost 5 bases to trimming and J lost 4 bases; unmatched junction nucleotides: 15. Germline V lookup: CDR1 PRHDT, CDR2 FYEKMQ (reference sequence). This CDR3 is built from 18 residues. The DNA of the CDR3 is TGTGCCAGCAGCCCTCCAGGACTAGCGGGGAAGTTTATTTACGAGCAGTACTTC. It codes for CASSPPGLAGKFIYEQYF.

In its sample, this clonotype was seen once. This chain uses TRBV7-3 with TRBJ2-1, with no clear D. This CDR3 is built from 13 residues. CDR1 is SGHTA, CDR2 FQGTGA, per germline. V lost 0 bases and J lost 6, with 6 bases in between. This chain's CDR3 is CASSLTHGNEQFF. The CDR3, as DNA: TGTGCCAGCAGCTTAACGCATGGCAATGAGCAGTTCTTC.